This T cell receptor (beta chain) was recorded in a study of shared clonotypes between healthy human individuals (dated by TCRdb to the early 2020s). Regarding the study in general: A couple of women and a few men aged 18 to 49 years were included in the cohort. Different laboratories and diverse techniques were used to prepare libraries and sequence TCR repertoires, to increase sequencing depth and limit assay-specific biases. To estimate repertoire size and how much clonotypes are shared between individuals, the study performed deep sequencing of blood TCR repertoires from five healthy adults. Leukapheresis yielded between about 0.94 and 9.5 billion PBMCs per donor. For each donor, CD4 naive and CD4 memory were each given three plates, CD8 naive was given two plates, and CD8 memory was given one plate.

Using the deep immunoSEQ assay, TCR CDR3 regions were amplified from genomic DNA by multiplex PCR. Extracted genomic DNA from each cell subset was distributed evenly across all wells of several immunoSEQ 96-well plates, and each plate was treated as a replicate. Each replicate PCR for sorted subsets received approximately 220 ng genomic DNA, equal to about 30,000 T cell genomes. The purified libraries were quantified using a Qubit 3.0 fluorometer, sized with a Bioanalyzer 2100, and then quantified again using the KAPA Library Quantification kit. Every immunoSEQ 96-well plate was sequenced on a dedicated single-read 150-cycle Illumina NextSeq 550 flow cell. The source study handled its data this way. Because the immunoSEQ output included only junctional sequences and no quality scores, the filtering could not be the same as the filtering used for full-length reads. Sequences were annotated with PyIR, a Python wrapper for IgBLAST v1.9, and V/J genes and CDR3 were assigned using IMGT germline references. Reads were filtered out if the reads had weak V/J assignments (E-value above 1e-6), no CDR3, stop codons, out-of-frame junctions, or ambiguous translated residues. A V3J clonotype was defined by an identical inferred V gene, J gene, and CDR3 amino acid sequence. The percentage overlap between two repertoires was calculated by dividing the number of shared unique clonotypes by the size of the smaller repertoire. Three approaches were used to assess repertoire richness: RTK rarefaction, the Chao1 estimator, and Recon v2.1 estimates of unobserved clonotypes. For all TCRbeta clonotypes obtained by the gDNA method from several donors, generation probabilities were computed with OLGA. The table was pulled from immuneACCESS by TCRdb, which kept in-frame rearrangements only. Such tables lose some clones; where checked, under half of the loss comes from unresolved V genes, and the rest has no known cause. The D gene and trimming were derived from the DNA, and the V and J assignments and clone size from that table. Recorded for this sample are over 2,000,000 clones; about 93% of them occurred a single time. The top ten clones comprise 1.5% to 2% of the sample.

CD8 naive samples were CD45RO-negative cells positively selected for CCR7, giving a CD45RA+CCR7+ population that excluded TemRA cells. The donors were healthy, HIV-negative adults with no recently reported acute infections or vaccinations. Only Caucasian adults living in Nashville, Tennessee, USA were represented among the donors. After blood collection by leukapheresis, PBMCs were isolated using Ficoll-Histopaque density gradient centrifugation and then cryopreserved in the vapor phase of liquid nitrogen. Purity and quantity of every magnetically sorted T cell population were checked by analytical flow cytometry. Each sorted fraction had its genomic DNA isolated and then quantified by UV absorbance on a Nanodrop 2000c. Trimming removed 5 bases from V and 4 bases from J, leaving 12 bases between the germline ends. The germline V gene encodes CDR1 SGHRS and CDR2 YFSETQ. The CDR3 has 13 amino acids, counting the end cysteine and phenylalanine. The retained sequence is limited to the CDR3, 39 bases, with the frame set at the first base.

The study at large found these results: Even with the large sequencing depth, rarefaction of the sorted-subset datasets indicated that sequencing was incomplete. Sharing across several donors was observed for roughly 5.4% of naive CD4, under 4% of naive CD8, 2% to 2.5% of memory CD4, and around 0.42% of memory CD8 clonotypes. Because the study included only a small number of donors, the genetic and exposure-history diversity represented was limited. Based on pairwise subsampling, the degree of clonotype sharing among donors was expected to be affected by sequencing depth. Estimated clonotype richness was generally larger for naive than for memory subsets. Sampling was restricted to blood, and TCR repertoires in tissue are likely to differ from TCR repertoires in blood. Clonotypes shared by all four sorted-subset donors showed higher generation probabilities than non-shared clonotypes.

As to this clone: Its target antigen remains unknown. No much larger clone is present one base from it, and per-base qualities are unavailable.

The material sequenced was naive CD8+ T cells from PBMCs. Per the publication, the cell subset or site label means: CD45RA+CCR7+. This clonotype was sampled from a man in his late teens or twenties in good health. Some clones in this sample may be carry-over from other donors' samples. The chain is made from TRBV5-1 and TRBJ1-1, with the D segment identity uncertain. The DNA is as follows: TGCGCCAGCAGGCGCGATGGGAGCACTGAAGCTTTCTTT. Its product reads: CASRRDGSTEAFF.